The 13 T cell receptor beta chains listed next were all sequenced from one sample in a study of control samples from healthy donors and cancer patients (dated by TCRdb to between 2020 and 2021). Receptors were amplified or captured by the immunoSEQ multiplex PCR assay. TCRdb obtained this table from immuneACCESS and retained in-frame rearrangements with V and J assigned. These tables miss some clones; where compared with another copy, unresolved V genes account for less than half of the shortfall, and the remainder is unexplained. For this sample there are about 120,000 clones; about 93% appear just once. Clones ranked in the top ten supply roughly 2.5% of the sample. The sequenced material came from blood. These receptors came from a man aged 25 to 40 in good health.

V and J are TRBV5-1 and TRBJ2-2; TRBD2 aligns across 8 bases. The ends lost 5 bases at V and 0 bases at J; junction bases unmatched: 3. Per germline, CDR1 SGHRS and CDR2 YFSETQ. CDR3 length: 15 residues. The CDR3 is CASRLAGANTGELFF. CDR3 nucleotide sequence: TGCGCCAGCAGGCTAGCGGGTGCGAACACCGGGGAGCTGTTTTTT.

V gene TRBV5-1 combines with J gene TRBJ1-5, with a possible D match to TRBD1 (5 bases). V lost 0 bases and J 7 bases, leaving 17 bases between the germline ends. The CDR3 contains 16 residues. Per germline, CDR1 SGHRS and CDR2 YFSETQ. The CDR3 bases are TGCGCCAGCAGCTTGGGGACAAGCCTGGGCCTCCAGCCCCAGCATTTT. Translated: CASSLGTSLGLQPQHF.

The chain uses TRBV28 and TRBJ1-2; no reliable D call. The CDR3 is 12 amino acids. Trimming removed 5 bases at V and 14 bases at J, with 18 bases between. Germline V gene sequence: CDR1 MDHEN, CDR2 SYDVKM. CDR3 coding DNA: TGTGCCAGCAGTCTGGGATCGACCGCGGGAACCTTC. Its translation: CASSLGSTAGTF.

J is TRBJ2-6 and V is TRBV6-4; no firm D call. The germline V gene encodes CDR1 MRHNA and CDR2 SNTAGT. This CDR3 has 14 residues. Trimming left V 6 bases short and J 12 bases short, with 18 bases between. The CDR3 DNA reads TGTGCCAGCAGCCCCACAAGTGATATGGGCGTCCTGACTTTC. This translates into CASSPTSDMGVLTF.

CDR3 nucleotides: TGTGCCAGCAGCTTCGATAGCGGGGAGCAGTACGTC. This codes for CASSFDSGEQYV. The V and J genes are TRBV7-9 and TRBJ2-7, with 7 bases identical to TRBD2. Per the germline V gene, CDR1 is SEHNR and CDR2 is FQNEAQ (reference sequence). The CDR3 is 12 residues long. After removal of 3 bases from V and 7 bases from J, the junction contained 3 bases not matched to a gene.

The gene calls are TRBV6-5 and TRBJ2-6; D is perhaps TRBD1 (5 bases). CDR1 and CDR2 (germline): MNHEY, SVGAGI. Between the trimmed V and J ends, which lost 5 bases and 3 bases, there was a span of 11 bases. The CDR3 runs 15 residues. CDR3 coding DNA: TGTGCCAGCAGTACGCAGGGATATGGGGCCAACGTCCTGACTTTC. Translated, it gives CASSTQGYGANVLTF.

The chain links TRBV6-5 to TRBJ2-3; 11 bases map to TRBD2. Germline CDR1 MNHEY, CDR2 SVGAGI. V was pared by 6 bases and J by 4 bases, with 3 bases of the junction left unmatched. This CDR3 has 14 amino acids. In DNA form, the CDR3 reads TGTGCCAGCAGACTAGCGGGGGCGGCAGATACGCAGTATTTT. This gives the protein CASRLAGAADTQYF.

Here the CDR3 DNA reads TGTGCCAGCAGCATAGACCCCACCGGGGAGCTGTTTTTT. As protein: CASSIDPTGELFF. The genes are TRBV5-4 and TRBJ2-2; D unclear. V was pared by 4 bases and J by 4 bases, with 8 bases between. The CDR3 totals 13 residues. From germline, CDR1 is SGHNT and CDR2 YYREEE (reference sequence). The whole variable domain, filled in from reference TRBV5-4 and TRBJ2-2, reads ETGVTQSPTHLIKTRGQQVTLRCSSQSGHNTVSWYQQALGQGPQFIFQYYREEENGRGNFPPRFSGLQFPNYSSELNVNALELDDSALYLCASSIDPTGELFFGEGSRLTVL.

The V and J genes are TRBV5-1 and TRBJ1-5; D not resolved. V lost 1 base to trimming and J lost 1 base, with 3 bases between them. CDR1 and CDR2 from the germline V gene are SGHRS and YFSETQ. CDR3 length: 13 residues. The CDR3 sequence is CASSLWSNQPQHF. DNA for the CDR3: TGCGCCAGCAGCTTGTGGAGCAATCAGCCCCAGCATTTT.

This chain connects TRBV2 to TRBJ2-1; TRBD1 or TRBD2 may be the D gene (5 bases each). This CDR3 comprises 13 residues. Germline values: CDR1 SNHLY, CDR2 FYNNEI. The V end was cut by 6 bases, the J end by 11 bases, with 17 bases between. The CDR3 nucleotides read TGTGCCAGCAGGGCCGGGACCGCCAGAAAGCAGTTCTTC. Its translation is CASRAGTARKQFF.

This rearrangement joins TRBV4-1 to TRBJ2-7; TRBD2 matches at 7 bases. The V gene end was trimmed by 0 bases and the J gene end by 1 base; junction bases not matched to a gene: 3. The CDR3 totals 15 residues. Germline CDR1 reads MGHRA; CDR2 reads YSYEKL. The CDR3 nucleotides are TGCGCCAGCAGCCAAGAGGTCGGGGGGTCCTACGAGCAGTACGTC. It yields the protein CASSQEVGGSYEQYV.

The rearrangement links TRBV6-5 to TRBJ1-4; 9 bases fit TRBD1. Trimming removed 6 bases from V and 4 bases from J; junction bases left unmatched: 3. The germline V gene has CDR1 MNHEY and CDR2 SVGAGI. The CDR3 is 14 residues long. In DNA form, the CDR3 reads TGTGCCAGCAGGAGGACAGGGGTTAATGAAAAACTGTTTTTT. It specifies CASRRTGVNEKLFF.

The J gene is TRBJ2-7, the V gene TRBV10-3, with D perhaps TRBD1 (5 bases). The CDR3 is 12 residues long. V lost 3 bases and J lost 7, with 10 bases in between. The germline CDR1 and CDR2 sequences are ENHRY and SYGVKD. The DNA for the CDR3 is TGTGCCATCAGTGAACATCAGGGTGAGCAGTACGTC. Its translation is CAISEHQGEQYV.